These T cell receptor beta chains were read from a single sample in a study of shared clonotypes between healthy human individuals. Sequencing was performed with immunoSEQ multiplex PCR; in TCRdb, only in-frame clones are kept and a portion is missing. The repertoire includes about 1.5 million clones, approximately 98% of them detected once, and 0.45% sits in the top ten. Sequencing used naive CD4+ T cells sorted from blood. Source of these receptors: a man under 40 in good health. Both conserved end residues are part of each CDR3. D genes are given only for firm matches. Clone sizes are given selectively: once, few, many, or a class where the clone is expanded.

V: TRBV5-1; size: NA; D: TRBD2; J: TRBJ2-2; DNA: TGCGCCAGCAGCCTCCCCCAGCGGGAGGTCTCCGGGGAGCTGTTTTTT; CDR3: CASSLPQREVSGELFF
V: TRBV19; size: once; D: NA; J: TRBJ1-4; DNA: TGTGCCACCCAGAGAGGGGGAAATGAAAAACTGTTTTTT; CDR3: CATQRGGNEKLFF
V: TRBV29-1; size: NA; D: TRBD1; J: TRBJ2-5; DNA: TGCAGCGTTCCAGGGGGCGTTGAGACCCAGTACTTC; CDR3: CSVPGGVETQYF
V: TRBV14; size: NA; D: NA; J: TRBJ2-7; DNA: TGTGCCAGCAGCCAAGAGGGGGGACGTGTGTGGGAGCAGTACTTC; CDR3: CASSQEGGRVWEQYF
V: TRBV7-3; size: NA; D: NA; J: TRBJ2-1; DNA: TGTGCCAGCAGCCGGGCAGGGAATGAGCAGTTCTTC; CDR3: CASSRAGNEQFF
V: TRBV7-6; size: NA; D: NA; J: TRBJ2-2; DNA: TGTGCCAGCAGCAAGAGAACGAACGGGGAGCTGTTTTTT; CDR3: CASSKRTNGELFF
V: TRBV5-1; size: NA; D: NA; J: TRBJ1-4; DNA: TGCGCCAGCAGCCCCACCGACACACCGAATGAAAAACTGTTTTTT; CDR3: CASSPTDTPNEKLFF
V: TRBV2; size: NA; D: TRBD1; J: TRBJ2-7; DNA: TGTGCCAGCAGTCGGGACAGTCCCTCCTACGAGCAGTACTTC; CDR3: CASSRDSPSYEQYF
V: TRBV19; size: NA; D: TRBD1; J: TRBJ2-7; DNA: TGTGCCAGTAGTTCGGGACAGGGGACCTACGAGCAGTACTTC; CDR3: CASSSGQGTYEQYF
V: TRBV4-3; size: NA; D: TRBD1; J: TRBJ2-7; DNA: TGCGCCAGCAGCCAAGGAGTTGCTTCGACAGGGGTTTCCTACGAGCAGTACTTC; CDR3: CASSQGVASTGVSYEQYF
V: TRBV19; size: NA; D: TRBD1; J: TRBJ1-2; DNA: TGTGCCAGTAGTGGTGACAGGGGGGATGGCTACACCTTC; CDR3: CASSGDRGDGYTF
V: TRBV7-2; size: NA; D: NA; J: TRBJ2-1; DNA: TGTGCCAGCAGGGTTTACAATGAGCAGTTCTTC; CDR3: CASRVYNEQFF
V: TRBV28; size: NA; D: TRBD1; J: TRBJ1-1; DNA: TGTGCCATCACAGGGGCGGGAACCGAAGCTTTCTTT; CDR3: CAITGAGTEAFF
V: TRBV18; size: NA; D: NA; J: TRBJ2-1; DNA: TGTGCCAGCTCATCGGACAGTCCCCTTATCTACAATGAGCAGTTCTTC; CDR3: CASSSDSPLIYNEQFF
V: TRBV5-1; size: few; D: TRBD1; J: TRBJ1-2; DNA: TGCGCCAGCAGCCCGGGACAGAACTATGGCTACACCTTC; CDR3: CASSPGQNYGYTF
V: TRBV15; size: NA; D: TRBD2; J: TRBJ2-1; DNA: TGTGCCACCAGCAGAGATCTGGGCGGGAGGGCCTACAATGAGCAGTTCTTC; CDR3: CATSRDLGGRAYNEQFF
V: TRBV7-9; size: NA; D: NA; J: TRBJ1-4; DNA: TGTGCCAGCAGCTTAAGGGGGGGCGCCGAAAAACTGTTTTTT; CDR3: CASSLRGGAEKLFF
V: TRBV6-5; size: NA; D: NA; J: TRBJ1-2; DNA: TGTGCCAGCCGGCTTAGCGGCGACTATGGCTACACCTTC; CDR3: CASRLSGDYGYTF
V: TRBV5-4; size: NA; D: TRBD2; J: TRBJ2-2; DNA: TGTGCCAGCAGCCCCAGGGCGGGAGGAGTGACCGGGGAGCTGTTTTTT; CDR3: CASSPRAGGVTGELFF
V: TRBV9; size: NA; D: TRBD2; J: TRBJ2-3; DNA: TGTGCCAGCAGCGTCACCGTAGAGGGCTCGCGGGGCGGGGGAACAGATACGCAGTATTTT; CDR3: CASSVTVEGSRGGGTDTQYF